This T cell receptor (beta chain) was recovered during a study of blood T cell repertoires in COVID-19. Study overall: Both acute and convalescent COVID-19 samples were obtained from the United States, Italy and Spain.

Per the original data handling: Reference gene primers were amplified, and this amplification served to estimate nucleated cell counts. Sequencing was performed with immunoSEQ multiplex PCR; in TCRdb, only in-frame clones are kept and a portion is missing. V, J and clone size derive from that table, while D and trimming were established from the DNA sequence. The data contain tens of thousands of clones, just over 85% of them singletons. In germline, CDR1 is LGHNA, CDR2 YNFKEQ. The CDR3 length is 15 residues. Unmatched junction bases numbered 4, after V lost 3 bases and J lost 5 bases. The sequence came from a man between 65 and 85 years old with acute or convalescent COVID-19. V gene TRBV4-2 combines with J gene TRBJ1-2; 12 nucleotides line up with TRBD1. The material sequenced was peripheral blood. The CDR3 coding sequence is TGTGCCAGCAGCCAGGGACAGGGGGCGCGTTATGGCTACACCTTC. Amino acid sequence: CASSQGQGARYGYTF.